One and the same sample provided the 7 T cell receptor beta chains below, sequenced in a study of blood T cell repertoires in COVID-19. Clones were sequenced by immunoSEQ multiplex PCR, and TCRdb holds only the in-frame ones, with some missing. Counted here are 250,000 or so clones, 85% to 90% occurring once; the ten biggest clones make up 1.5% to 2%. Sample: PBMCs or T cells enriched from blood (not recorded which). These receptors were taken from a man between 35 and 55 years old who had recovered from COVID-19.

The V gene is TRBV19, the J gene TRBJ2-7; the D gene is possibly TRBD2 (5 bases). Germline loops: CDR1 LNHDA, CDR2 SQIVND (reference sequence). The CDR3 consists of 17 residues. V lost 4 bases and J 4 bases, leaving 23 bases between the germline ends. This CDR3 reads CASSTPPGSGRGYEQYF. CDR3 bases: TGTGCCAGTAGTACACCCCCAGGTAGTGGGAGAGGTTACGAGCAGTACTTC.

This chain connects TRBV10-3 to TRBJ2-1; possibly TRBD1 for D (6 bases). The ends were cut back, 7 bases at V and 6 bases at J, with 16 bases in the middle. Looked up from germline, CDR1 is ENHRY and CDR2 is SYGVKD. The CDR3 runs 14 residues. The CDR3 region is CAINGYRESNEQFF. For the CDR3, the DNA is TGTGCCATCAACGGGTACAGGGAAAGCAATGAGCAGTTCTTC.

This chain connects TRBV3-1 (or the pseudogene TRBV3-2) to TRBJ2-4, with a weak D call TRBD2 (5 bases). Trimming cost V 7 bases and J 0 bases, with 7 bases left between them. The CDR3 spans 13 residues. The germline V gene encodes CDR1 LGHDT and CDR2 YNNKEL (reference sequence). Written as DNA, the CDR3 is TGTGCCAGCACGGGGTTAGCCAAAAACATTCAGTACTTC. This encodes CASTGLAKNIQYF.

The rearrangement joins TRBV27 to TRBJ2-2; the match to TRBD2 covers 7 bases. Germline values: CDR1 MNHEY, CDR2 SMNVEV (reference sequence). This CDR3 has 19 amino acids. V lost 5 bases to trimming and J lost 2 bases; unmatched junction nucleotides: 17. The CDR3 protein is CASSPYPGPGGSNTGELFF. CDR3 nucleotide sequence: TGTGCCAGCAGTCCTTACCCGGGACCCGGGGGGTCAAACACCGGGGAGCTGTTTTTT.

CDR3 region: CASSVAGSGYYEQYF. Written as DNA, the CDR3 is TGTGCCAGCAGCGTAGCGGGTAGCGGATACTACGAGCAGTACTTC. This rearrangement joins TRBV9 to TRBJ2-7; possibly TRBD2 for D (6 bases). V shed 0 bases and J shed 3 bases, with 13 bases lying between them. Germline CDR1 and CDR2: SGDLS and YYNGEE. This CDR3 is built from 15 residues. The complete variable domain, with remaining parts taken from reference TRBV9 and TRBJ2-7, reads DSGVTQTPKHLITATGQRVTLRCSPRSGDLSVYWYQQSLDQGLQFLIQYYNGEERAKGNILERFSAQQFPDLHSELNLSSLELGDSALYFCASSVAGSGYYEQYFGPGTRLTVT.

Concerning this clone itself: Different DNA sequences within this sample yield the same CDR3. The V call is TRBV15, the J call TRBJ1-5; no definite D call. The CDR3 length is 13 residues. Trimming pared 0 bases from V and 4 bases from J, leaving 4 bases between. Germline V lookup: CDR1 LNHNV, CDR2 YYDKDF (reference sequence). This CDR3 is CATSRDYNQPQHF. In nucleotides, the CDR3 is TGTGCCACCAGCAGAGATTATAATCAGCCCCAGCATTTT.

CDR3 residues: CASSRGLAGQRETQYF. The CDR3 DNA follows: TGTGCCAGCAGCCGAGGACTAGCGGGTCAGCGCGAGACCCAGTACTTC. This chain connects TRBV5-4 to TRBJ2-5; TRBD2 matches at 11 bases. The CDR3 has 16 amino acids. The V and J ends lost 4 bases and 5 bases, in that order; junction bases with no gene match: 10. Germline V gene data show CDR1 as SGHNT and CDR2 as YYREEE (reference sequence).